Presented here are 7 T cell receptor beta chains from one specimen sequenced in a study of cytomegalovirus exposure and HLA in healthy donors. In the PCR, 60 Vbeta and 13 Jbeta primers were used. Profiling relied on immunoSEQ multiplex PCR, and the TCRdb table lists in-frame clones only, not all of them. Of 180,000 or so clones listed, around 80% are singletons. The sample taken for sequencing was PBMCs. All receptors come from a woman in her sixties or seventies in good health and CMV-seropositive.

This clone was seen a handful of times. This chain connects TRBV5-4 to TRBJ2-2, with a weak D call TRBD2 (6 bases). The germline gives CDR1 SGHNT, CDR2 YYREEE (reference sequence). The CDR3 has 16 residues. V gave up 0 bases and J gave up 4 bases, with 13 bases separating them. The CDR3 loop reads CASSLVGTRGTGELFF. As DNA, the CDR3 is TGTGCCAGCAGCTTGGTGGGGACTCGTGGCACCGGGGAGCTGTTTTTT.

DNA of the CDR3: TGTGCCAGCAGCTTAGTAGGGACAGGGGTTGACTACGAGCAGTACTTC. The encoded protein is CASSLVGTGVDYEQYF. This chain joins TRBV7-2 and TRBJ2-7; 10 bases are shared with TRBD1. J gave up 3 bases and V 1 base, and 6 bases lay outside the gene matches. This CDR3 is 16 amino acids long. Germline V lookup: CDR1 SGHTA, CDR2 FQGNSA.

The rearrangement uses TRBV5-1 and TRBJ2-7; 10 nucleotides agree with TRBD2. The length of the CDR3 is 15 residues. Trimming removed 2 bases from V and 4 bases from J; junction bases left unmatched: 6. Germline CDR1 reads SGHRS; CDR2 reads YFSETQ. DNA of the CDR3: TGCGCCAGCAGCTTAACCGGGACTAGCGAGTACGAGCAGTACTTC. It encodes CASSLTGTSEYEQYF.

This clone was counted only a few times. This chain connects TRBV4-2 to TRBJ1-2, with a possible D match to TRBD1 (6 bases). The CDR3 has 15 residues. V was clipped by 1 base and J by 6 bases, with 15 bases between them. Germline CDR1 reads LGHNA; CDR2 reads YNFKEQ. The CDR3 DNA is TGTGCCAGCAGCCAAGGGATAGGGGGTCTGAATGGCTACACCTTC. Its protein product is CASSQGIGGLNGYTF.

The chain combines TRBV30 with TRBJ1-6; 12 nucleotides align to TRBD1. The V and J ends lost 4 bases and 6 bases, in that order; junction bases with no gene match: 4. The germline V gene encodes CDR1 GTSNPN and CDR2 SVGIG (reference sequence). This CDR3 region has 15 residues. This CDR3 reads CAWTGQGARNSPLHF. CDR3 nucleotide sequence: TGTGCCTGGACGGGACAGGGGGCTCGTAATTCACCCCTCCACTTT.

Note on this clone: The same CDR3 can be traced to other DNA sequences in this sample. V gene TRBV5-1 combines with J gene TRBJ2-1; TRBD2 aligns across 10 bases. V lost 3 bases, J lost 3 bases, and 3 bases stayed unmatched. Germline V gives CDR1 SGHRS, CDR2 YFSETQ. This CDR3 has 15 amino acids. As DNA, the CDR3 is TGCGCCAGCAGCTCCGGACTAGCGGTCTACAATGAGCAGTTCTTC. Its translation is CASSSGLAVYNEQFF.

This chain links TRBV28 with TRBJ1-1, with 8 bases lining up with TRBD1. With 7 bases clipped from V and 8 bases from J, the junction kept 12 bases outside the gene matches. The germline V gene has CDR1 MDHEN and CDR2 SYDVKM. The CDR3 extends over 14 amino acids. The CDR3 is CASTAPPGGEEAFF. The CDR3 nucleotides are TGTGCCAGCACGGCCCCTCCAGGGGGCGAGGAAGCTTTCTTT.